The 27 T cell receptor beta chains listed next were all sequenced from one sample in a study of shared clonotypes between healthy human individuals. Assay used: immunoSEQ multiplex PCR; TCRdb lists only in-frame clones, some missing. The table includes about 1.1 million clones, approximately 77% detected once. The sequencing input was memory CD4+ T cells from PBMCs. Subset of the sample: CD45RA-negative fraction. The receptors derive from a man aged 18 to 30 in good health. Some clones in this sample may be carry-over from other donors' samples.

The chain is built from TRBV7-9 and TRBJ1-4; D gene unclear. CDR1 is SEHNR and CDR2 is FQNEAQ in the germline V gene (reference sequence). CDR3 size: 13 residues. V was clipped by 11 bases and J by 0 bases, with 10 bases between them. The CDR3 nucleotides are TGTGCCGCCCCCTTGGCAACTAATGAAAAACTGTTTTTT. Translation gives CAAPLATNEKLFF. Using reference TRBV7-9 and TRBJ1-4 for the parts outside the CDR3, the full variable domain is DTGVSQNPRHKITKRGQNVTFRCDPISEHNRLYWYRQTLGQGPEFLTYFQNEAQLEKSRLLSDRFSAERPKGSFSTLEIQRTEQGDSAMYLCAAPLATNEKLFFGSGTQLSVL.

This chain links TRBV5-1 with TRBJ2-2; 9 bases agree with TRBD2. V was clipped by 3 bases and J by 4 bases; unmatched bases: 7. The CDR3 runs 16 residues. CDR1 and CDR2 (germline): SGHRS, YFSETQ. CDR3 amino acids: CASSSLAGVGTGELFF. In nucleotides, the CDR3 is TGCGCCAGCAGCTCCTTAGCGGGAGTGGGCACCGGGGAGCTGTTTTTT.

CDR3: CASSLDTAGTEAFF. The CDR3 bases are TGCGCCAGCAGCTTGGACACGGCCGGCACTGAAGCTTTCTTT. The chain uses TRBV5-1 and TRBJ1-1, with no clear D. This CDR3 spans 14 amino acids. V shed 0 bases and J shed 4 bases, with 10 bases lying between them. Germline V gives CDR1 SGHRS, CDR2 YFSETQ.

Turning to this clone: An end of the junction does not agree with germline; a read error may underlie this. The chain uses TRBV30 and TRBJ2-2; weak D call: TRBD1 (5 bases). Germline CDR1 and CDR2: GTSNPN and SVGIG (reference sequence). The CDR3 runs to 14 residues. CDR3 protein: CAGITGLGGGEPFF. The CDR3, as DNA: TGTGCCGGAATTACAGGCCTGGGCGGTGGAGAGCCGTTTTTT.

This clone occurred many times. The rearrangement links TRBV29-1 to TRBJ1-2; TRBD1 matches at 10 bases. The CDR3 totals 16 residues. Per germline, CDR1 SQVTM and CDR2 ANQGSEA. The V and J ends lost 0 bases and 1 base, in that order; junction bases with no gene match: 5. The CDR3 sequence: CSVEDRGTGVNYGYTF. In nucleotides, the CDR3 is TGCAGCGTTGAAGATCGTGGGACAGGGGTTAACTATGGCTACACCTTC.

This clone is a singleton in its sample. V gene TRBV7-8 combines with J gene TRBJ2-7; D perhaps matches TRBD1 (5 bases). The CDR3 is 15 residues long. V lost 5 bases to trimming and J lost 6 bases, with 20 bases between them. Germline CDR1 reads SGHVS; CDR2 reads FQNEAQ. The CDR3 region has the DNA TGTGCCAGCAGCCCCGATGAAGCCAGGGAAGGCGAGCAGTACTTC. Encoded protein: CASSPDEAREGEQYF.

V and J are TRBV9 and TRBJ1-3; D unresolved. The CDR3 has 17 amino acids. V was cut by 7 bases and J by 0 bases, with 20 bases left in between. In germline, CDR1 is SGDLS, CDR2 YYNGEE. This CDR3 reads CASGTGNRAFSGNTIYF. DNA of the CDR3: TGTGCCAGCGGTACCGGTAATAGGGCCTTCTCTGGAAACACCATATATTTT.

The chain has TRBV15 and TRBJ1-2; tentative D call: TRBD1 (5 bases). The CDR3 is 17 amino acids. Trimming took 0 bases from V and 4 from J, leaving 18 bases between them. CDR1 is LNHNV, CDR2 YYDKDF, per germline (reference sequence). CDR3 region: CATSRDYPGRAFYGYTF. The CDR3 DNA reads as TGTGCCACCAGCAGAGATTACCCGGGCAGGGCCTTCTATGGCTACACCTTC.

Points on this clone: A read error may be the cause here, since a much bigger clone is one base away. The same CDR3 also results from other DNA sequences found in this sample. The rearrangement joins TRBV28 to TRBJ1-1; unclear D gene. V lost 6 bases and J lost 1, with 3 bases in between. This CDR3 has 11 residues. Germline V gene lookup returns CDR1 MDHEN and CDR2 SYDVKM. DNA of the CDR3: TGTGCCAGCAGGAGGAACACTGAAGCTTTCTTT. Amino acids: CASRRNTEAFF.

This chain uses TRBV7-2 with TRBJ1-1; TRBD1 matches 8 bases. The trim removed 1 base at V and 0 bases at J, leaving 7 bases unmatched. CDR3 length: 17 amino acids. From germline, CDR1 is SGHTA and CDR2 FQGNSA. CDR3 loop: CASSLGGTGGMNTEAFF. CDR3 nucleotide sequence: TGTGCCAGCAGCTTAGGCGGGACAGGCGGCATGAACACTGAAGCTTTCTTT.

This clone was recorded once. The rearrangement joins TRBV21-1 to TRBJ2-7; TRBD2 is the table's D call and was not checked against the DNA. TRBV21-1 has pseudogene status. This CDR3 spans 13 amino acids. The DNA for the CDR3 is TGTGCCAGCCGGAGGGAGGGAACCTACGAGCAGTACTTC. Translation gives CASRREGTYEQYF.

The gene calls are TRBV2 and TRBJ2-7; 7 bases are a match to TRBD1. The CDR3 extends over 13 amino acids. Germline V gives CDR1 SNHLY, CDR2 FYNNEI. With 5 bases clipped from V and 3 bases from J, the junction kept 4 bases outside the gene matches. CDR3 nucleotides: TGTGCCAGCAGTACCGGGACAGACTACGAGCAGTACTTC. It yields the protein CASSTGTDYEQYF.

The chain employs TRBV18 and TRBJ1-1; no clear D. Germline CDR1 and CDR2: KGHSH and LQKENI. CDR3 length: 15 residues. V lost 2 bases to trimming and J lost 2 bases, with 12 bases between them. Here the CDR3 DNA reads TGTGCCAGCTCACCAGCGGGGAGGACTAACACTGAAGCTTTCTTT. This codes for CASSPAGRTNTEAFF.

The gene calls are TRBV2 and TRBJ2-7, with D perhaps TRBD2 (5 bases). The germline V gene has CDR1 SNHLY and CDR2 FYNNEI. CDR3 size: 13 residues. The V and J ends lost 4 bases and 6 bases respectively, with 13 bases between them. Written as DNA, the CDR3 is TGTGCCAGCAGTGTGGACTCCGGCGGCGAGCAGTACTTC. Amino acid sequence: CASSVDSGGEQYF.

To note about this clone: This CDR3 fails to terminate in the conserved phenylalanine or tryptophan, so it likely reflects a read error. No DNA is shown, since the ends of the CDR3 on it are uncertain; the CDR3 is the one TCRdb lists. The V gene is TRBV27, the J gene TRBJ1-3. Germline CDR1 is MNHEY and CDR2 is SMNVEV (reference sequence). From its first to its last residue, the CDR3 has 13 amino acids. The CDR3 reads CASLAVGDLPLRI.

The J gene is TRBJ1-1, the V gene TRBV27, with 9 nucleotides matching TRBD1. Germline CDR1 is MNHEY and CDR2 is SMNVEV (reference sequence). The CDR3 covers 15 residues. With V trimmed by 3 bases and J by 6 bases, 8 bases remained unmatched. The CDR3 nucleotides read TGTGCCAGCAGTTTGGGACGACAGGGGGAGGCTGAAGCTTTCTTT. Protein product: CASSLGRQGEAEAFF.

The gene calls are TRBV19 and TRBJ2-2; 9 bases align to TRBD1. The CDR3 has 19 amino acids. V was pared by 5 bases and J by 5 bases, with 18 bases of the junction left unmatched. Germline V gene data show CDR1 as LNHDA and CDR2 as SQIVND (reference sequence). For the CDR3, the DNA is TGTGCCAGTAGTCGACGACCGGGACAGGGAAATTTGGGGACCGGGGAGCTGTTTTTT. This sequence encodes CASSRRPGQGNLGTGELFF.

The rearrangement joins TRBV11-2 to TRBJ2-1; 16 nucleotides agree with TRBD2. Germline assignment: CDR1 SGHAT and CDR2 FQNNGV. The junction had 8 bases not matched to a gene; V was cut back by 5 bases and J by 7 bases. The CDR3 loop spans 17 amino acids. The CDR3 DNA reads as TGTGCCAGCAGCCTCGGGACTAGCGGGAGGGCCTTTAATGAGCAGTTCTTC. This translates into CASSLGTSGRAFNEQFF.

The V gene is TRBV5-1, the J gene TRBJ2-6; the match to TRBD1 covers 9 bases. After removal of 4 bases from V and 1 base from J, the junction contained 3 bases not matched to a gene. The CDR3 is 16 residues long. Germline V gene lookup returns CDR1 SGHRS and CDR2 YFSETQ. The CDR3 sequence: CASSHGQGSGANVLTF. In DNA form, the CDR3 reads TGCGCCAGCAGCCACGGACAGGGGTCTGGGGCCAACGTCCTGACTTTC.

The chain employs TRBV7-2 and TRBJ2-7; D perhaps matches TRBD1 (6 bases). Trimming cost V 5 bases and J 2 bases, with 16 bases left between them. The CDR3 has 15 residues. The germline gives CDR1 SGHTA, CDR2 FQGNSA. CDR3 protein: CASSIAGTSTYEQYF. The DNA for the CDR3 is TGTGCCAGCAGCATCGCTGGGACATCTACCTACGAGCAGTACTTC.

Details on this clone: The same CDR3 can be traced to other DNA sequences in this sample. The chain combines TRBV15 with TRBJ2-3; D gene ambiguous. From germline, CDR1 is LNHNV and CDR2 YYDKDF (reference sequence). This CDR3 region has 12 residues. The V gene lost 5 bases and the J gene lost 0 bases, with 3 bases spanning the gap. CDR3 DNA: TGTGCCACCAGCGGGAGCACAGATACGCAGTATTTT. Its protein is CATSGSTDTQYF.

The table lists this clone with a count of one. A read error may be the cause here, since a much bigger clone is one base away. Other DNA sequences in the same sample also yield this CDR3. The gene calls are TRBV28 and TRBJ2-3; D unresolved. The length of the CDR3 is 11 residues. From germline, CDR1 is MDHEN and CDR2 SYDVKM. The germline V and J ends were trimmed by 4 bases and 3 bases, with 2 bases remaining between them. The CDR3 sequence is CASSSTDTQYF. Here the CDR3 DNA reads TGTGCCAGCAGTTCTACAGATACGCAGTATTTT.

Details on this clone: This sample includes further DNA sequences coding for the same CDR3. This chain links TRBV4-2 with TRBJ2-2; TRBD2 agrees at 15 bases. CDR3 length: 19 amino acids. V dropped 3 bases and J dropped 5; count of bases not matched to a gene: 10. In germline, CDR1 is LGHNA, CDR2 YNFKEQ. The CDR3 here is CASSQSPGLAGGGTGELFF. The CDR3 DNA sequence: TGTGCCAGCAGCCAGAGTCCTGGACTAGCGGGAGGGGGTACCGGGGAGCTGTTTTTT.

The rearrangement uses TRBV6-5 and TRBJ2-3, with D hard to call. The length of the CDR3 is 14 residues. V was pared by 0 bases and J by 1 base, with 5 bases between. Germline V lookup: CDR1 MNHEY, CDR2 SVGAGI. The CDR3 is CASSYSDGTDTQYF. In DNA form, the CDR3 reads TGTGCCAGCAGTTACTCGGACGGCACAGATACGCAGTATTTT.

This clone has only one observation. The chain recombines TRBV4-3 with TRBJ2-2; TRBD2 matches 11 bases. Trimming took 1 base from V and 4 from J; bases not matched to a gene: 5. The CDR3 runs to 17 residues. The germline V gene has CDR1 LGHNA and CDR2 YSLEER. The CDR3 spells CASSQGFLAGGTGELFF. In DNA form, the CDR3 reads TGCGCCAGCAGCCAAGGGTTTCTAGCGGGAGGCACCGGGGAGCTGTTTTTT.

This clone occurred a few times. The chain recombines TRBV10-3 with TRBJ1-2; D is unresolved. The CDR3 runs to 14 residues. Between the trimmed V and J ends, which lost 9 bases and 2 bases, there was a span of 16 bases. Germline V gene sequence: CDR1 ENHRY, CDR2 SYGVKD. The CDR3 loop reads CAIHPGRTNYGYTF. The DNA for the CDR3 is TGTGCCATTCACCCGGGCCGTACAAACTATGGCTACACCTTC.

This chain joins TRBV5-1 and TRBJ2-7; D is perhaps TRBD2 (6 bases). The V end was cut by 2 bases, the J end by 3 bases, with 12 bases between. Germline-derived CDR1 and CDR2 are SGHRS and YFSETQ. This CDR3 has 14 residues. Here the CDR3 reads CASSLAGILYEQYF. The CDR3 DNA follows: TGCGCCAGCAGCTTAGCGGGTATTCTCTACGAGCAGTACTTC.